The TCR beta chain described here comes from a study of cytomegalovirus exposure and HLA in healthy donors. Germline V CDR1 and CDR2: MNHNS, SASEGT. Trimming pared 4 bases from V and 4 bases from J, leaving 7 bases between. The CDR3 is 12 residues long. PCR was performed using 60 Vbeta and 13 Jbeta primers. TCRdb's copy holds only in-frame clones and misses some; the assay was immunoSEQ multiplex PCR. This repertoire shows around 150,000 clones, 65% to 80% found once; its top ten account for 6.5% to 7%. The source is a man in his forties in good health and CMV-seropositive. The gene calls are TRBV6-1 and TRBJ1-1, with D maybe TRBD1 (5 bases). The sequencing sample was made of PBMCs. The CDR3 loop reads CASSAQGTEAFF. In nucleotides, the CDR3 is TGTGCCAGCAGTGCCCAGGGCACTGAAGCTTTCTTT.